Below are 2 T cell receptor beta chains sequenced from a single sample in a study of human versus mouse CDR3 diversity and MHC coevolution. Libraries were prepared by immunoSEQ multiplex PCR; TCRdb keeps only in-frame clonotypes and omits some of them. The sample lists 86,000 or so clones; around 93% were seen once. The sequenced sample was naive CD4+ T cells from blood. As to subset: CD45RO-negative CD62L-positive naive CD4 T cells. These receptors all come from a person between 25 and 70 years old in good health.

V gene TRBV10-3 combines with J gene TRBJ2-1, with D perhaps TRBD1 (5 bases). This CDR3 spans 13 amino acids. Germline V CDR1 and CDR2: ENHRY, SYGVKD. V was clipped by 7 bases and J by 4 bases, with 11 bases between them. This CDR3 is CAIKSAGYNEQFF. The CDR3 coding sequence is TGTGCCATCAAATCGGCAGGGTACAATGAGCAGTTCTTC.

This chain uses TRBV7-6 with TRBJ1-1, with D unclear. The CDR3 contains 13 residues. The germline V and J ends were trimmed by 5 bases and 2 bases, with 9 bases remaining between them. Germline V gene lookup returns CDR1 SGHVS and CDR2 FNYEAQ. The CDR3 loop reads CASSPTRNTEAFF. As DNA, the CDR3 is TGTGCCAGCAGCCCGACAAGAAACACTGAAGCTTTCTTT. Drawing the rest from reference TRBV7-6 and TRBJ1-1, the complete variable domain is GAGVSQSPRYKVTKRGQDVALRCDPISGHVSLYWYRQALGQGPEFLTYFNYEAQQDKSGLPNDRFSAERPEGSISTLTIQRTEQRDSAMYRCASSPTRNTEAFFGQGTRLTVV.